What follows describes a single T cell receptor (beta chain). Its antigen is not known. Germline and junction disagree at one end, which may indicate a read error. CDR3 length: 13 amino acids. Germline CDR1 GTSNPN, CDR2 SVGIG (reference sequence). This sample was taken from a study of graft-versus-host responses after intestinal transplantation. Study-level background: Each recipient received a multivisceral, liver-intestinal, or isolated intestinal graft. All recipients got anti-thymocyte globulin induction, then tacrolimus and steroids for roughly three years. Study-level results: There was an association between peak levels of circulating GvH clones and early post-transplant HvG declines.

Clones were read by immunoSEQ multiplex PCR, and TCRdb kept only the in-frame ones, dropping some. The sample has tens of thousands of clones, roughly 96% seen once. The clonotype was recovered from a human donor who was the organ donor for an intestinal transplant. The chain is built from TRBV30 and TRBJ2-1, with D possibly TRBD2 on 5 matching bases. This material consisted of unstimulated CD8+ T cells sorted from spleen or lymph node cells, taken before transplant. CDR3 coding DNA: TGTGCCTGGAGTGATGCAGACTACTATGAGCAGTTCTTC. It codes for CAWSDADYYEQFF.